A selection of T cell receptor beta chains follows, all from one sample in a study of graft-versus-host responses after intestinal transplantation. For these TCRs, the target antigens are not known. Libraries were prepared by immunoSEQ multiplex PCR; TCRdb keeps only in-frame clonotypes and omits some of them. The table includes some 110,000 clones, approximately 90% detected once. The sample here was unstimulated CD4+ T cells sorted from spleen or lymph node cells, taken before transplant. The receptors derive from a human donor who was the organ donor for an intestinal transplant. Each CDR3 is given with its conserved first and last residue. The D gene is left open where the match is weak. Size tells how often a clone was seen (once, few, many) or the class of an expanded clone, and some rows leave it out.

clone_size	d_call	v_call	j_call	cdr3_aa	cdr3_nt
.	.	TRBV6-6	TRBJ2-7	CASSLASEQYF	TGTGCCAGCAGTTTAGCATCCGAGCAGTACTTC
.	TRBD1	TRBV28	TRBJ2-7	CASSEPGQVYEQYF	TGTGCCAGCAGCGAACCGGGACAGGTCTACGAGCAGTACTTC
.	.	TRBV5-6	TRBJ1-4	CASSRGVLSEKLFF	TGTGCCAGCAGCCGGGGGGTATTAAGTGAAAAACTGTTTTTT
.	.	TRBV19	TRBJ2-3	CASSRQGRTDTQYF	TGTGCCAGTAGTCGGCAGGGCCGCACAGATACGCAGTATTTT
.	TRBD2	TRBV10-2	TRBJ2-2	CASRTSGSTGELFF	TGCGCCAGCAGGACTAGCGGGAGCACCGGGGAGCTGTTTTTT
.	TRBD2	TRBV5-1	TRBJ2-5	CASSSGLAGQETQYF	TGCGCCAGCAGCTCCGGACTAGCGGGCCAAGAGACCCAGTACTTC
.	.	TRBV10-3	TRBJ1-2	CAISESTNYGYTF	TGTGCCATCAGTGAGTCGACTAACTATGGCTACACCTTC
once	TRBD2	TRBV30	TRBJ2-1	CAWRGLAGYNEQFF	TGTGCCTGGAGGGGGCTAGCGGGGTACAATGAGCAGTTCTTC
.	.	TRBV28	TRBJ2-7	CASSFFSAGADYEQYF	TGTGCCAGCAGTTTCTTTTCGGCGGGTGCGGACTACGAGCAGTACTTC
.	TRBD1	TRBV19	TRBJ2-5	CASSGTGRETQYF	TGTGCCAGTTCCGGGACAGGGAGAGAGACCCAGTACTTC
.	TRBD2	TRBV2	TRBJ2-1	CASIELAAYNEQFF	TGTGCCAGCATTGAACTAGCGGCCTACAATGAGCAGTTCTTC
few	TRBD2	TRBV6-6	TRBJ2-7	CARPLAGVISAYEQYF	TGTGCCAGACCACTAGCGGGAGTCATATCCGCCTACGAGCAGTACTTC
.	.	TRBV6-6	TRBJ1-1	CASTNTEAFF	TGTGCCAGCACGAACACTGAAGCTTTCTTT
.	.	TRBV29-1	TRBJ1-2	CSVGQPNYGCTF	TGCAGCGTTGGGCAACCTAACTATGGCTGCACCTTC
.	.	TRBV11-2	TRBJ2-1	CASSFGRNNEQFF	TGTGCCAGCAGCTTCGGACGGAACAATGAGCAGTTCTTC
once	TRBD2	TRBV30	TRBJ2-3	CAWASWTSGGTDTQYF	TGTGCCTGGGCAAGCTGGACTAGCGGGGGCACAGATACGCAGTATTTT
.	TRBD1	TRBV7-8	TRBJ2-7	CASSTRQGRYEQYF	TGTGCCAGCAGCACCAGACAGGGGAGGTACGAGCAGTACTTC
.	TRBD1	TRBV9	TRBJ1-4	CASSVAETRDRNNEKLFF	TGTGCCAGCAGCGTCGCGGAGACCCGGGACAGAAATAATGAAAAACTGTTTTTT
.	TRBD1	TRBV28	TRBJ1-1	CASSVRGRINTEAFF	TGTGCCAGCAGCGTCAGGGGGCGGATTAACACTGAAGCTTTCTTT
.	TRBD2	TRBV6-1	TRBJ2-3	CASRAGGGDTQYF	TGTGCCAGCAGGGCGGGAGGAGGGGATACGCAGTATTTT
.	TRBD1	TRBV9	TRBJ1-1	CASSVGGTGGKNTEAFF	TGTGCCAGCAGCGTAGGAGGGACAGGGGGCAAGAACACTGAAGCTTTCTTT
.	.	TRBV2	TRBJ2-3	CARGSDTDTQYF	TGTGCCAGAGGGTCCGACACAGATACGCAGTATTTT
once	TRBD2	TRBV5-4	TRBJ2-7	CASSIGPSGKSYEQYF	TGTGCCAGCAGCATTGGCCCTAGCGGGAAGTCCTACGAGCAGTACTTC
once	TRBD1	TRBV28	TRBJ1-2	CASRSTGEANYGYTF	TGTGCCAGCAGATCGACAGGGGAGGCCAACTATGGCTACACCTTC
.	.	TRBV12-5	TRBJ1-3	CASGLSSSGNTIYF	TGTGCTAGTGGTTTGTCCTCAAGCGGAAACACCATATATTTT
.	.	TRBV6-5	TRBJ1-3	CASSYSRQAGNTIYF	TGTGCCAGCAGTTACTCGAGGCAGGCTGGAAACACCATATATTTT
.	TRBD2	TRBV10-3	TRBJ2-1	CAISGWASGRLSYNEQFF	TGTGCCATCAGTGGTTGGGCTAGCGGGAGGCTATCCTACAATGAGCAGTTCTTC
once	TRBD2	TRBV4-2	TRBJ2-4	CASSQDPGWLAGGFKNIQYF	TGTGCCAGCAGCCAAGATCCGGGATGGCTAGCGGGAGGTTTCAAAAACATTCAGTACTTC
.	.	TRBV4-3	TRBJ1-4	CASSRRGEGNEKLFF	TGCGCCAGCAGCAGGAGGGGAGAAGGTAACGAAAAACTGTTTTTT
.	.	TRBV6-5	TRBJ1-5	CASSYARDSNQPQHF	TGTGCCAGCAGTTACGCCAGAGATAGCAATCAGCCCCAGCATTTT